This T cell receptor (beta chain) originates from a study of blood T cell repertoires in COVID-19 (dated by TCRdb to 2019 to 2021). Background on the whole study: The collaborator samples originated in the United States, Italy and Spain and spanned the acute and convalescent phases of COVID-19. The material from the prospective study consisted of cDNA or gDNA derived from T cells, B-cell-depleted T cells, or PBMCs. The repertoires were released in a freely available public database intended as a resource for research on the immune response to SARS-CoV-2. Nearly every sample came with metadata listing a de-identified subject ID, COVID-19 status, age in years and sex. The samples were drawn from the first 160 participants of the ongoing ImmuneRACE study and from 1,254 subjects provided by 6 global collaborators. Subjects who had been exposed to COVID-19, were actively infected with it, or had recovered from it provided the deeply sampled blood TCRbeta repertoires that made up the dataset. Where available, HLA class I and class II types were obtained from metadata supplied by the sample provider rather than from assay-based typing. Findings and caveats that apply to the study as a whole: The amount of clinical and demographic metadata varied by source and participant and was provided uncurated.

Whole blood was collected in K2EDTA tubes by collaborating institutions according to the institutions' own protocols. For TCRbeta analysis, collaborators shipped samples as frozen whole blood, isolated PBMCs, or DNA extracted from either of those sample types. TCRbeta CDR3 regions were amplified from genomic DNA using the immunoSEQ Assay, a bias-controlled multiplex PCR. From the authors' description of their analysis: Within the assay, amplification of reference gene primers was used to estimate how many nucleated cells each sample contained. To quantify the absolute abundance of each unique TCRbeta CDR3 rearrangement, sequence reads were collapsed and filtered. For each sample, productive Simpson clonality was calculated by taking the square root of Simpson's diversity index across productive rearrangements. What TCRdb holds here is the immuneACCESS table cut down to in-frame rearrangements. Part of the clones is not present; checked against another copy, under half of the missing clones reflect an unresolved V gene, and the others are unexplained. V, J and clone size are taken as reported in that table, and D and trimming were inferred from the DNA itself. This sample has more than 45,000 clones in its table, and less than 90% of those were observed once. Clones ranked in the top ten supply around a quarter of the sample.

Trimming accounts for 7 bases at V and 4 bases at J, while the number of junction bases matched to no gene is 8. The CDR3, from cysteine to phenylalanine, totals 14 residues. Left in the record is the CDR3 DNA by itself, 42 bases read in frame from the first base. CDR1 and CDR2 (MNHEY, SMNVEV) derive from the germline V gene (reference sequence). This clone was recorded many times. This clone's antigen is unknown. Base qualities were left out, and no much larger clone turns up one base away. The sequencing input was peripheral blood. The TCR comes from a human donor in a cohort sampled during active COVID-19. In this chain, TRBV27 is recombined with TRBJ1-1; 8 bases in the junction line up with TRBD1. The nucleotide sequence reads TGTGCCAGCACCGGACAGGGTAGGGCCACTGAAGCTTTCTTT. The translation is CASTGQGRATEAFF.